A single sample gave rise to the 8 T cell receptor beta chains below, sequenced in a study of shared clonotypes between healthy human individuals. Measured with immunoSEQ multiplex PCR; TCRdb has only the in-frame clones, and not every one. The table has about 450,000 clones, about 76% seen once; the top ten hold about 13%. The sample comprised PBMCs. These TCRs come from a woman between 35 and 50 years old in good health. Some clones in this sample may be carry-over from other donors' samples.

Note on this clone: An end of the junction differs from the germline gene, which may be a read error. This chain connects TRBV29-1 to TRBJ2-1; D is unclear. Germline lookup yields CDR1 SQVTM and CDR2 ANQGSEA. The CDR3 length is 13 residues. The CDR3 bases are TGCAGCGTTGAAGATTCGCTCTACGATGAGCAGTTCTTC. Translating it yields CSVEDSLYDEQFF.

The rearrangement joins TRBV5-6 to TRBJ2-3, with TRBD2 as a possible D gene (6 bases). V lost 3 bases and J 0 bases, leaving 20 bases between the germline ends. This CDR3 is 18 amino acids long. Germline V gene data show CDR1 as SGHDT and CDR2 as YYEEEE. The CDR3 DNA is TGTGCCAGCAGCTCGCGGCGACTAGTCGGGGTGAGCACAGATACGCAGTATTTT. Protein sequence: CASSSRRLVGVSTDTQYF.

This chain connects TRBV7-9 to TRBJ1-5; unclear D gene. V was clipped by 5 bases and J by 7 bases, with 12 bases between them. This CDR3 has 13 amino acids. Germline CDR1 is SEHNR and CDR2 is FQNEAQ (reference sequence). The CDR3 reads CASSPAAGQPQHF. CDR3 coding DNA: TGTGCCAGCAGCCCCGCCGCCGGGCAGCCCCAGCATTTT. Combining the CDR3 with reference TRBV7-9 and TRBJ1-5 gives the whole variable domain DTGVSQNPRHKITKRGQNVTFRCDPISEHNRLYWYRQTLGQGPEFLTYFQNEAQLEKSRLLSDRFSAERPKGSFSTLEIQRTEQGDSAMYLCASSPAAGQPQHFGDGTRLSIL.

This clone was seen only once. V gene TRBV7-6 combines with J gene TRBJ2-7; 13 bases line up with TRBD2. The CDR3 is made up of 16 amino acids. The trim removed 5 bases at V and 2 bases at J, leaving 6 bases unmatched. Germline lookup yields CDR1 SGHVS and CDR2 FNYEAQ. In DNA, the CDR3 is TGTGCCAGCAGCGCCGGACTAGCGGGAGTCACCTACGAGCAGTACTTC. It codes for CASSAGLAGVTYEQYF.

The chain combines TRBV28 with TRBJ2-7; the match to TRBD2 covers 10 bases. Trimming took 6 bases from V and 5 from J; bases not matched to a gene: 7. Germline CDR1 reads MDHEN; CDR2 reads SYDVKM. This CDR3 spans 14 amino acids. The CDR3 nucleotides are TGTGCCAGCAGCGAAGCGGGAGGGAAGGACGAGCAGTACTTC. Its translation is CASSEAGGKDEQYF. Using reference TRBV28 and TRBJ2-7 for the parts outside the CDR3, the full variable domain is DVKVTQSSRYLVKRTGEKVFLECVQDMDHENMFWYRQDPGLGLRLIYFSYDVKMKEKGDIPEGYSVSREKKERFSLILESASTNQTSMYLCASSEAGGKDEQYFGPGTRLTVT.

The chain links TRBV7-2 to TRBJ2-3, with 7 bases aligning to TRBD2. CDR1 is SGHTA and CDR2 is FQGNSA in the germline V gene. The CDR3 covers 17 residues. The junction had 8 bases not matched to a gene; V was cut back by 2 bases and J by 0 bases. In nucleotides, the CDR3 is TGTGCCAGCAGCTTACTCCCGGGGGGACTTAGCACAGATACGCAGTATTTT. It codes for CASSLLPGGLSTDTQYF.

The J gene is TRBJ2-2, the V gene TRBV28, with TRBD1 matching 9 bases. There are 16 residues in the CDR3. The germline V gene encodes CDR1 MDHEN and CDR2 SYDVKM. V lost 7 bases and J lost 1; bases outside the gene matches: 7. CDR3 nucleotide sequence: TGTGCCAGCACCGAACCGGGACAGGGGAACACCGGGGAGCTGTTTTTT. Its translation: CASTEPGQGNTGELFF. Full variable domain (remainder filled in from reference TRBV28 and TRBJ2-2): DVKVTQSSRYLVKRTGEKVFLECVQDMDHENMFWYRQDPGLGLRLIYFSYDVKMKEKGDIPEGYSVSREKKERFSLILESASTNQTSMYLCASTEPGQGNTGELFFGEGSRLTVL.

By share, this clone ranks as medium-sized. The CDR3 DNA sequence: TGTGCCAGTAGTATACCCGGACTCGGAGCGCAAGCACTGTTTTTT. This codes for CASSIPGLGAQALFF. The V and J genes are TRBV19 and TRBJ1-4; no firm D call. The CDR3 is 15 residues long. Per germline, CDR1 LNHDA and CDR2 SQIVND (reference sequence). The V gene lost 2 bases and the J gene lost 13 bases, with 20 bases spanning the gap.